The 2 T cell receptor beta chains below come from one sample, sequenced in a study of CD8 T cells in ankylosing spondylitis (dated by TCRdb to 2016 to 2017). Summary of the overall study and its limitations: Blood from ankylosing spondylitis patients appeared to be characterized by a TCR beta motif composed of eight highly homologous amino acid variants.

Receptor libraries were prepared by 5' RACE. Sequencing was performed on an Illumina HiSeq 2500. In-frame beta chains were kept once TCRdb had trimmed the public reads at Q25 with fastp and called clones with MiXCR. Each entry merges the rows of one CDR3 protein and shows their most common DNA and genes. The sample table records some 200,000 distinct CDR3 sequences; more than 5.5% of these occur just once. In total, the top ten clones hold 14% of the sample. No cognate antigen is known for these TCRs. Sequenced sample: blood, either unsorted or a sorted T cell fraction (not recorded which). The receptors derive from a male donor with ankylosing spondylitis.

This clonotype was seen ten or more times. The V call is TRBV27, the J call TRBJ2-7; D remains ambiguous. CDR3 length: 14 residues. The V gene lost 5 bases and the J gene lost 3 bases, with 14 bases spanning the gap. Germline loops: CDR1 MNHEY, CDR2 SMNVEV (reference sequence). The CDR3 DNA is TGTGCCAGCAGTCTCCAGCGCTTGGGCTACGAGCAGTACTTC. Its protein is CASSLQRLGYEQYF.

The rearrangement joins TRBV20-1 to TRBJ2-7, with 8 bases fitting TRBD2. Trimming at V came to 2 bases and at J to 4 bases, leaving 4 bases not matched to a gene. The germline gives CDR1 DFQATT, CDR2 SNEGSKA (reference sequence). CDR3 size: 13 residues. The CDR3 loop is CSARPTSEYEQYF. CDR3 in DNA: TGCAGTGCTAGACCGACTAGCGAGTACGAGCAGTACTTC.